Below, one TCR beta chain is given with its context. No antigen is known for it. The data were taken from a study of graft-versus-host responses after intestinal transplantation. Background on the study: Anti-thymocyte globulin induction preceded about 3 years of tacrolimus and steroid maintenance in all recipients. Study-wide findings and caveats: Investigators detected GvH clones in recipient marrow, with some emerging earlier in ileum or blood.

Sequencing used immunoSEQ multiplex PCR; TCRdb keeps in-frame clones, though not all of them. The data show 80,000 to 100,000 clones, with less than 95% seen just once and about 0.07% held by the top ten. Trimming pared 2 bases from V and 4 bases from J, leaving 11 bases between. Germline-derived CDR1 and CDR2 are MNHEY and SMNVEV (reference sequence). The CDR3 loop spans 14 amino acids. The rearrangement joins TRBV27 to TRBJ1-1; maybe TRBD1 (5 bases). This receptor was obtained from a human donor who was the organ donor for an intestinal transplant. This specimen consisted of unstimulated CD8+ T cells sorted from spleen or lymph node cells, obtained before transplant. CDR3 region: CASSLGGVSTEAFF. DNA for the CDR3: TGTGCCAGCAGTTTAGGGGGGGTAAGCACTGAAGCTTTCTTT.